This T cell receptor (beta chain) was found in a study of read filtering for tumor transcriptome and immune sequencing. This clonotype was found a few times. Sampling of bone marrow took place during active disease in every patient. With 7 bases removed from V and 5 bases from J, the gap between germline ends came to 9 bases. CDR1 is LNHDA, CDR2 SQIVND, per germline (reference sequence). The CDR3 is 12 amino acids. This library used 300 to 450 ng RNA and molecular barcoded adaptors spanning alpha/delta and beta/gamma chains. Using its own MiXCR run on the reads, TCRdb lists one record per CDR3 protein. This table has roughly 18,000 distinct CDR3 sequences, approximately 20% appearing once.

The sequence was collected from a donor aged 40 or older with multiple myeloma. The sample consisted of a population of CD138-negative cells sorted from bone marrow. This chain connects TRBV19 to TRBJ2-1; D gene ambiguous. The CDR3 bases are TGTGCCAGTAATTCGCCCGACAATGAGCAGTTCTTC. This sequence encodes CASNSPDNEQFF.